The text below deals with one TCR beta chain. The antigen it recognizes is unknown. Nothing much larger sits one base from this clone, and base qualities are not available. The collaborating institutions used their own protocols to collect whole blood in K2EDTA tubes. For TCRbeta analysis, collaborator samples were shipped as frozen whole blood, as isolated PBMCs, or as DNA extracted from either sample type. V is cut by 2 bases and J by 6 bases, and the space between the germline ends is 19 bases. CDR1 and CDR2 (MNHEY, SVGAGI) derive from the germline V gene. The CDR3 holds 16 amino acids from the cysteine to the phenylalanine. Of all the DNA, just the CDR3 is kept, 48 bases in frame from base 1. The entry originates in a study of blood T cell repertoires in COVID-19 (TCRdb year 2020). Broadly, across the study: The collaborator samples originated in the United States, Italy and Spain and spanned the acute and convalescent phases of COVID-19. Nearly every sample came with metadata listing a de-identified subject ID, COVID-19 status, age in years and sex. Samples were obtained from the ongoing ImmuneRACE study (first 160 participants) and from 1,254 subjects provided by 6 global collaborators. Deeply sampled blood TCRbeta repertoires from subjects exposed to, actively infected with, or recovered from COVID-19 were included in the dataset. The material from the prospective study consisted of cDNA or gDNA derived from T cells, B-cell-depleted T cells, or PBMCs. Where available, HLA class I and class II types were taken from metadata supplied by the sample provider and were not determined by assay-based typing. The repertoires were made available in a free public database intended to serve as a resource for research on the immune response to SARS-CoV-2.

TCRbeta CDR3 regions were amplified from genomic DNA by means of the immunoSEQ Assay, a bias-controlled multiplex PCR. As for the original processing: Nucleated cell counts per sample were estimated from amplification of reference gene primers within the assay. To quantify the absolute abundance of each unique TCRbeta CDR3 rearrangement, sequence reads were collapsed and filtered. For each sample, productive Simpson clonality was calculated by taking the square root of Simpson's diversity index across productive rearrangements. TCRdb retrieved this table from immuneACCESS and kept in-frame rearrangements only. Not all clones are present; in checked studies, unresolved V genes account for under half, and no reason is known for the remainder. That table gives V, J and clone size, and the DNA gave D and trimming. Counted in this sample were some 130,000 clones; about 85% of them appeared once. The ten largest clones take up about 2% of the sample.

Broader findings and caveats from the paper: The quantity of clinical and demographic metadata differed by source and by participant and was supplied without curation.

Sequencing was done on a sample of peripheral blood. The clonotype originates from a man between 65 and 79 years old with acute or convalescent COVID-19. The sequence is built from TRBV6-5 and TRBJ1-2; no confident D gene assignment can be made. DNA sequence: TGTGCCAGCAGTTACCCACCTGACACGCGCCGTGATGGCTACACCTTC. This is translated as CASSYPPDTRRDGYTF.